This T cell receptor (beta chain) was retrieved from a study of beta chain features in type 1 diabetes. Study summary: On cell yields, gender and age, patients and healthy donors were similar. Findings of the study overall: The naive, central memory and Treg TCRB repertoires showed an apparent similarity that was greater among patients than among healthy donors.

A single heparinised draw of around 0.11 L on average was taken per donor. Sort purity for all populations was recorded as exceeding 98%. This clone has at least ten counts. Antigen unknown. Reverse transcribing all isolated RNA meant expressed TCRB transcripts were sequenced. Sequenced by immunoSEQ multiplex PCR; TCRdb stores in-frame clones only, minus some. Of fewer than 400,000 clones in the sample, 8% were seen once. This sequence originates from a woman younger than 35 in good health. Sequencing input: central memory CD4+ T cells from blood.

CDR3 in amino acids: CASSLQGLAGRDQFF. For the CDR3, the DNA is TGTGCCAGCAGCTTGCAGGGACTAGCGGGTAGGGATCAGTTCTTC. The genes are TRBV5-5 and TRBJ2-1; 12 nucleotides align to TRBD2. The trim removed 1 base at V and 13 bases at J, leaving 9 bases unmatched. Germline V lookup: CDR1 SGHKS, CDR2 YYEKEE (reference sequence). This CDR3 has 15 amino acids.